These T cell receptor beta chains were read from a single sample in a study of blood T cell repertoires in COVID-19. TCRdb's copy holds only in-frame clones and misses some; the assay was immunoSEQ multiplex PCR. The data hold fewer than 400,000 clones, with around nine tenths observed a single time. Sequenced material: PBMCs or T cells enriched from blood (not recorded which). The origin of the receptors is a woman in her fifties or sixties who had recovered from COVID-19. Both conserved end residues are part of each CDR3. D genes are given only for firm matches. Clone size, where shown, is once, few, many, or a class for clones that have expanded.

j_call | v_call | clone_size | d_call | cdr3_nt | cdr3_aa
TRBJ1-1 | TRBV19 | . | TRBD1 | TGTGCCAGTAGTATAGATCCCTACAGGGGGACCCGGATAAACACTGAAGCTTTCTTT | CASSIDPYRGTRINTEAFF
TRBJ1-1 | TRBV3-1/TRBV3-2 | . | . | TGTGCCAGCAGCCAAGGACAGACGGTGAACACTGAAGCTTTCTTT | CASSQGQTVNTEAFF
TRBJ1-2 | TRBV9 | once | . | TGTGCCAGCAGCGTAGCAGCAGACCCAGGCATTTCAGGCTACACCTTC | CASSVAADPGISGYTF
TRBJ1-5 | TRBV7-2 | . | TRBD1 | TGTGCCAGCAGCTTCCGACAGGGTCGGTCTCAGCCCCAGCATTTT | CASSFRQGRSQPQHF
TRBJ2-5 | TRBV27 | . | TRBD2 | TGTGCCAGCAGTCCCGGACTAGCGGGGTCAGGAGAGACCCAGTACTTC | CASSPGLAGSGETQYF
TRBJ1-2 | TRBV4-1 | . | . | TGCGCCAGCACCCGGGACACCTCTAACTATGGCTACACCTTC | CASTRDTSNYGYTF
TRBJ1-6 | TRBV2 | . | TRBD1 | TGTGCCAGCAGTTCCAGACAGGGAGGTAACTCACCCCTCCACTTT | CASSSRQGGNSPLHF
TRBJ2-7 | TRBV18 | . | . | TGTGCCAGCTCACCAAGGGACACCTCCTACGAGCAGTACTTC | CASSPRDTSYEQYF
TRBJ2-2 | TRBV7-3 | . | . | TGTGCCAGCAGCTTACTGGGGAGGACCGGGGAGCTGTTTTTT | CASSLLGRTGELFF
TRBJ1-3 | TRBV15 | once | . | TGTGCCACCAGCCGAGGGAGCCCCGGGAACACCATATATTTT | CATSRGSPGNTIYF
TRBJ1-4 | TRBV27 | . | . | TGTGCCAGCAGTTTATCTTCTCCCGGGGGGATAACTAATGAAAAACTGTTTTTT | CASSLSSPGGITNEKLFF
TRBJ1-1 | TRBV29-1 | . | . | TGCAGCGTTGAAGTAACAGCTTTGAACACTGAAGCTTTCTTT | CSVEVTALNTEAFF
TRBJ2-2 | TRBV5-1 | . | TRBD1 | TGCGCCAGCAGCCCAGGACAGGGAGGCACCGGGGAGCTGTTTTTT | CASSPGQGGTGELFF
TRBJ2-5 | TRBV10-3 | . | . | TGTGCCATCACCGACTCGGGATTGGAGACCCAGTACTTC | CAITDSGLETQYF
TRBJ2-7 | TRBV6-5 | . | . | TGTGCCAGCGCGACAGGAATGACCTACGAGCAGTACTTC | CASATGMTYEQYF
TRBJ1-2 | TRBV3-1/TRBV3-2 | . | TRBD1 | TGTGCCAGCAGCCAAGACACAGGGGGTGGCTACACCTTC | CASSQDTGGGYTF
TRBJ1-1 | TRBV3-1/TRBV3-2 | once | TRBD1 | TGTGCCAGCAGCCCAGGACAGGGGGCTGAAGCTTTCTTT | CASSPGQGAEAFF
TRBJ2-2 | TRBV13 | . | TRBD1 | TGTGCCAGCCGACAGGGGGCGTACACCGGGGAGCTGTTTTTT | CASRQGAYTGELFF
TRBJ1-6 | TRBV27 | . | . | TGTGCCAGCAGTTGGCCGCTCACCGGGAAAGTTAGTTCACCCCTCCACTTT | CASSWPLTGKVSSPLHF
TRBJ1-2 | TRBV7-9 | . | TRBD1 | TGTGCCAGCAGCCCCACCGGGACAGGGGTTATAAGTGGCTACACCTTC | CASSPTGTGVISGYTF
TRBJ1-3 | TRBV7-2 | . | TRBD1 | TGTGCCAGCAGCACGGGACAGCGAAACACCATATATTTT | CASSTGQRNTIYF
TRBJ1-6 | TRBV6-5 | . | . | TGTGCCAGCATCCTAGCGGGTCAGAATTCACCCCTCCACTTT | CASILAGQNSPLHF
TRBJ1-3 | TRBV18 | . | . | TGTGCCAGCTCACCCGGACAGCTCTCTGGAAACACCATATATTTT | CASSPGQLSGNTIYF
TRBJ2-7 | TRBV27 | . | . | TGTGCCAGCAGTTTAGCGGGGTACCACGAGCAGTACTTC | CASSLAGYHEQYF
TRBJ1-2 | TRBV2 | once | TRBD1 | TGTGCCAGCAGTGAAGCAAAAGGGACAGGGTTCCCAGACTTC | CASSEAKGTGFPDF
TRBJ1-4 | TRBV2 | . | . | TGTGCCAGCAGTGTACAGGGTGGGAGTTATGAAAAACTGTTTTTT | CASSVQGGSYEKLFF
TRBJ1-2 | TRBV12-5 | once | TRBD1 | TGTGCTAGTGGTTTGGTACCCTCTTCGGACAGGGTTGGCTACACCTTC | CASGLVPSSDRVGYTF
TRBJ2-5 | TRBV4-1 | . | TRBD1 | TGCGCCAGCAACCGACAGGGGGCGAAAGGGGAGACCCAGTACTTC | CASNRQGAKGETQYF
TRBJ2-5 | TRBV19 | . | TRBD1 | TGTGCCAGTAGTACAACAGGGGTCTACCAAGAGACCCAGTACTTC | CASSTTGVYQETQYF
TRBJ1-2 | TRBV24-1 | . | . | TGTGCCACCAGTGCCGGCCCAGGGGCCAACTATGGCTACACCTTC | CATSAGPGANYGYTF
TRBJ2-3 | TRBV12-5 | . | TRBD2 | TGTGCTAGTGGTTCACTCTATCGGGGGGGCCGGGAAGATACGCAGTATTTT | CASGSLYRGGREDTQYF
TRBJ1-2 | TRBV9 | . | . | TGTGCCAGCAGCGTGAACGGGAACTATGGCTACACCTTC | CASSVNGNYGYTF
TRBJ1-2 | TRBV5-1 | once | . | TGCGCCAGCAGCTTGGAGACAGGAAACTATGGCTACACCTTC | CASSLETGNYGYTF
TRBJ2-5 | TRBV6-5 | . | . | TGTGCCAGCAGTTTCAGGACACAAGAGACCCAGTACTTC | CASSFRTQETQYF
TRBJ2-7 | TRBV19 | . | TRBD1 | TGTGCCAGTAGTATTGGGACAGATACCTACGAGCAGTACTTC | CASSIGTDTYEQYF
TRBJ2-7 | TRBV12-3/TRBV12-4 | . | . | TGTGCCAGCAGTTCAAGGAGGGATTTCGAGCAGTACTTC | CASSSRRDFEQYF
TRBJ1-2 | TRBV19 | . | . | TGTGCCAGTAGCAGGGACTTGTATGGCTACACCTTC | CASSRDLYGYTF
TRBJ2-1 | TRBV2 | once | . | TGTGCCAGCAGTGAATTTCGAGCGGACGCCCGGTTCTTC | CASSEFRADARFF
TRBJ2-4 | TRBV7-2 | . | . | TGTGCCAGCAGCTTAGCTGGGGCAGCCTTCAACATTCAGTACTTC | CASSLAGAAFNIQYF
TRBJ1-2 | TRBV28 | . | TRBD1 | TGTGCCAGCAGCCCGGGGGACAGGTCGAGAGGGGGCTACACCTTC | CASSPGDRSRGGYTF
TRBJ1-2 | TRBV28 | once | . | TGTGCCAGCAGCGCAGGGTCCCATGGCTACACCTTC | CASSAGSHGYTF
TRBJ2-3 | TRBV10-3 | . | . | TGTGCCATCAGTGACCCCGTGCGGGGATCTACCACAGATACGCAGTATTTT | CAISDPVRGSTTDTQYF
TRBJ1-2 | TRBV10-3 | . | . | TGTGCCATCTCTCCACGGACTGAGTATGGCTACACCTTC | CAISPRTEYGYTF
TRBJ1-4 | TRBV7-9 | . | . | TGTGCCAGCAGCTTACAGGGAGGGTTTGTAAAACTGTTTTTT | CASSLQGGFVKLFF
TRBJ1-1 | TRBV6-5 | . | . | TGTGCCAGCAGGGCTGGGGCAGCATTCACTGAAGCTTTCTTT | CASRAGAAFTEAFF
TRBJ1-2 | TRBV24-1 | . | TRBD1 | TGTGCCACCAGTGACGCGGGACAGGACTATGGCTACACCTTC | CATSDAGQDYGYTF
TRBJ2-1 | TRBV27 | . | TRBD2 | TGTGCCAGCAGTGATCCCGCACTAGCGGGGATCTACAATGAGCAGTTCTTC | CASSDPALAGIYNEQFF
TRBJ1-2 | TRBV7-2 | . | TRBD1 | TGTGCCAGCAGCGAATCGGGGACAGGCTCGCATGGCTACACCTTC | CASSESGTGSHGYTF